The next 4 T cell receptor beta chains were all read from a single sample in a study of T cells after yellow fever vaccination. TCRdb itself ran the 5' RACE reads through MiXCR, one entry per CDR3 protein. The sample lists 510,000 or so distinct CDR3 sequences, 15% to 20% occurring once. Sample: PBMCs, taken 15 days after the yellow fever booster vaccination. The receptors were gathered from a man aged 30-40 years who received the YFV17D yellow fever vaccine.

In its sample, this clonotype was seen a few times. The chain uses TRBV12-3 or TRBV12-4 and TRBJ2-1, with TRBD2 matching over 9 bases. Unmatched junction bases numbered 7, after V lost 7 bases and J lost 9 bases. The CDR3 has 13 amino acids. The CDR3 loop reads CASKGTSMGEQFF. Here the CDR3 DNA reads TGTGCCAGCAAAGGGACTAGCATGGGTGAGCAGTTCTTC.

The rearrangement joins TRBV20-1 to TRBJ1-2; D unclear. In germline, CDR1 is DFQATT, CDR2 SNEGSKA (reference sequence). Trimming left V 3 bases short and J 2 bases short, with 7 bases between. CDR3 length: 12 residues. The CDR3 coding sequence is TGCAGTGCTAGTGGGCACAACTATGGCTACACCTTC. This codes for CSASGHNYGYTF.

The CDR3 protein is CASSQGNGPNTQYF. For the CDR3, the DNA is TGCGCCAGCAGCCAAGGAAACGGACCAAATACGCAGTATTTT. This chain links TRBV4-3 with TRBJ2-3, with D hard to call. Germline values: CDR1 LGHNA, CDR2 YSLEER. The CDR3 is 14 residues long. Trimming removed 1 base at V and 7 bases at J, with 12 bases between.

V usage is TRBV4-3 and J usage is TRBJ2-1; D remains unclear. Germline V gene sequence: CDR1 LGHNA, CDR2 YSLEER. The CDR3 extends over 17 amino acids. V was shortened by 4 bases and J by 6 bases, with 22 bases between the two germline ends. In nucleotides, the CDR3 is TGCGCCAGCAGCCGACCCCAAGGCAGCACCGGCTCCAATGAGCAGTTCTTC. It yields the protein CASSRPQGSTGSNEQFF.